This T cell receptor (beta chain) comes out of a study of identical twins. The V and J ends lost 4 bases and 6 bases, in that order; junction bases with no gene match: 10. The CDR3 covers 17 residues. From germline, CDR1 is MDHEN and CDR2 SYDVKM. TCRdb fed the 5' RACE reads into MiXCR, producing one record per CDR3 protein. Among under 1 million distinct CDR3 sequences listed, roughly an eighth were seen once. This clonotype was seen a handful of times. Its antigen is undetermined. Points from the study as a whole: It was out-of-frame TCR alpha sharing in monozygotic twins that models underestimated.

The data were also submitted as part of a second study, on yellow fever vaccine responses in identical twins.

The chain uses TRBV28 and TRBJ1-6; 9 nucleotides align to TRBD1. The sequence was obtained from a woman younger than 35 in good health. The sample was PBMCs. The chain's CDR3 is CASSSTSGTGSNSPLHF. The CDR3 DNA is TGTGCCAGCAGTTCGACCTCCGGGACAGGGTCTAATTCACCCCTCCACTTT.